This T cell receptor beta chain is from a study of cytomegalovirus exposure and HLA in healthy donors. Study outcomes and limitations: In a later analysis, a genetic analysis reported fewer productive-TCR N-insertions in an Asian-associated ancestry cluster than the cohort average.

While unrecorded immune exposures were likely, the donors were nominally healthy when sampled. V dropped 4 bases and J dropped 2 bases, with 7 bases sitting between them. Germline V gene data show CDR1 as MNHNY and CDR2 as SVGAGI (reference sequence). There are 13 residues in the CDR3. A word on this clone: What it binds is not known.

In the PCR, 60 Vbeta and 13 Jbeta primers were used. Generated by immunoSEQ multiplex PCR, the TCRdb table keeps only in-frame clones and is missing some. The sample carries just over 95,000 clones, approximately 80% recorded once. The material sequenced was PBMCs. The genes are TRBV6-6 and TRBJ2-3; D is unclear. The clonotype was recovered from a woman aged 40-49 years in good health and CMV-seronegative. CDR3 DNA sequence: TGTGCCAGCAGTTCCAGGAACACAGATACGCAGTATTTT. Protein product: CASSSRNTDTQYF.